The 15 T cell receptor beta chains given below trace back to one sample, sequenced in a study. Sequencing used immunoSEQ multiplex PCR; TCRdb keeps in-frame clones, though not all of them. The repertoire holds about 50,000 clones, with over 90% as singletons. Sample: PBMCs. The receptors stem from a man aged 35 to 55 with rheumatoid arthritis.

The DNA of the CDR3 is TGCAGCGCTGTCTCCGGGACCAAGTCCAACGTCCTGACTTTC. It encodes CSAVSGTKSNVLTF. The chain uses TRBV29-1 and TRBJ2-6, with D perhaps assigned TRBD1 or TRBD2 (5 bases each). CDR1 is SQVTM and CDR2 is ANQGSEA in the germline V gene. This CDR3 spans 14 amino acids. V was shortened by 7 bases and J by 8 bases, with 18 bases between the two germline ends.

This chain connects TRBV2 to TRBJ2-3; 7 bases map to TRBD1. With 4 bases clipped from V and 1 base from J, the junction kept 5 bases outside the gene matches. The CDR3 totals 15 residues. Germline V lookup: CDR1 SNHLY, CDR2 FYNNEI. The CDR3 sequence is CASSGQGSGTDTQYF. The CDR3 DNA follows: TGTGCCAGCAGTGGACAGGGTTCGGGCACAGATACGCAGTATTTT. Together with reference TRBV2 and TRBJ2-3, the CDR3 gives the full variable domain: EPEVTQTPSHQVTQMGQEVILRCVPISNHLYFYWYRQILGQKVEFLVSFYNNEISEKSEIFDDQFSVERPDGSNFTLKIRSTKLEDSAMYFCASSGQGSGTDTQYFGPGTRLTVL.

J is TRBJ1-4 and V is TRBV5-4, with 12 bases lining up with TRBD1. The CDR3 runs to 19 residues. The V and J ends lost 4 bases and 2 bases, in that order; junction bases with no gene match: 12. Germline-derived CDR1 and CDR2 are SGHNT and YYREEE (reference sequence). Written as DNA, the CDR3 is TGTGCCAGCAGCGCAACAGGGACAGGGGGCAAAAGGACTAATGAAAAACTGTTTTTT. It codes for CASSATGTGGKRTNEKLFF.

The chain carries TRBV9 and TRBJ1-2; the D gene is possibly TRBD1 (5 bases). The CDR3 is 12 residues long. The germline gives CDR1 SGDLS, CDR2 YYNGEE. Between the trimmed V and J ends, which lost 0 bases and 7 bases, there was a span of 7 bases. In nucleotides, the CDR3 is TGTGCCAGCAGCGTAGATACAGGTGGCTACACCTTC. Translation: CASSVDTGGYTF.

The chain is built from TRBV7-2 and TRBJ2-3, with D possibly matching TRBD2 (5 bases). The CDR3 length is 14 residues. V lost 1 base and J lost 1, with 6 bases in between. Germline CDR1 and CDR2: SGHTA and FQGNSA. The CDR3 loop is CASSLVSGTDTQYF. DNA of the CDR3: TGTGCCAGCAGCTTAGTTAGCGGCACAGATACGCAGTATTTT.

The chain is built from TRBV24-1 and TRBJ2-2; D remains unclear. V was cut by 1 base and J by 1 base, with 9 bases left in between. There are 16 residues in the CDR3. Germline V gene data show CDR1 as KGHDR and CDR2 as SFDVKD. CDR3 DNA sequence: TGTGCCACCAGTGATTTTTCATCTCTGAACACCGGGGAGCTGTTTTTT. Translated, it gives CATSDFSSLNTGELFF.

Here the CDR3 DNA reads TGTGCCAGCACAACTACTCCCTACGAGCAGTACTTC. Amino acid sequence: CASTTTPYEQYF. The J gene is TRBJ2-7, the V gene TRBV2, with D unresolved. V lost 7 bases and J lost 2, with 9 bases in between. CDR3 size: 12 residues. Germline V CDR1 and CDR2: SNHLY, FYNNEI.

The chain joins TRBV19 to TRBJ2-1, with D unresolved. Trimming took 9 bases from V and 7 from J, leaving 16 bases between them. This CDR3 spans 13 amino acids. The germline CDR1 and CDR2 sequences are LNHDA and SQIVND (reference sequence). CDR3 protein: CASNVGERNEQFF. CDR3 in DNA: TGTGCCAGCAACGTTGGCGAGAGGAATGAGCAGTTCTTC. Full variable domain (missing parts from reference TRBV19 and TRBJ2-1): DGGITQSPKYLFRKEGQNVTLSCEQNLNHDAMYWYRQDPGQGLRLIYYSQIVNDFQKGDIAEGYSVSREKKESFPLTVTSAQKNPTAFYLCASNVGERNEQFFGPGTRLTVL.

This rearrangement joins TRBV19 to TRBJ1-4, with D possibly being TRBD1 (5 bases). From germline, CDR1 is LNHDA and CDR2 SQIVND (reference sequence). This CDR3 comprises 15 residues. V shed 7 bases and J shed 0 bases, with 12 bases lying between them. This CDR3 is CASISRDATNEKLFF. CDR3 bases: TGTGCCAGTATATCCAGGGATGCAACTAATGAAAAACTGTTTTTT.

V gene TRBV30 combines with J gene TRBJ1-1; D is unclear. CDR3 length: 11 amino acids. Trimming left V 6 bases short and J 1 base short, with 6 bases between. CDR1 is GTSNPN, CDR2 SVGIG, per germline (reference sequence). The DNA of the CDR3 is TGTGCCTGTACACCGAACACTGAAGCTTTCTTT. Its translation is CACTPNTEAFF.

V and J are TRBV27 and TRBJ2-5, with D possibly TRBD1 on 6 matching bases. The CDR3 loop spans 13 amino acids. Looked up from germline, CDR1 is MNHEY and CDR2 is SMNVEV (reference sequence). Trimming stripped 7 bases from V and 4 bases from J, with 13 bases between. Here the CDR3 reads CASKSGARETQYF. In DNA, the CDR3 is TGTGCCAGCAAGTCAGGGGCTAGAGAGACCCAGTACTTC.

V is TRBV6-5 and J is TRBJ1-5, with D uncertain. Trimming removed 2 bases from V and 3 bases from J, with 11 bases in between. The CDR3 contains 15 residues. In germline, CDR1 is MNHEY, CDR2 SVGAGI. CDR3 loop: CASSYVLGPNQPQHF. The CDR3 DNA reads as TGTGCCAGCAGTTACGTCCTTGGGCCCAATCAGCCCCAGCATTTT.

The V and J genes are TRBV5-1 and TRBJ1-4; a possible D gene is TRBD1 (6 bases). V was cut by 7 bases and J by 6 bases, with 16 bases left in between. The CDR3 is made up of 14 amino acids. Germline lookup yields CDR1 SGHRS and CDR2 YFSETQ. This CDR3 reads CASCKRGFDEKLFF. Here the CDR3 DNA reads TGCGCCAGCTGTAAAAGGGGGTTCGATGAAAAACTGTTTTTT.

The CDR3 spells CASSYIGGGSNEKLFF. The CDR3, as DNA: TGTGCCAGCAGTTACATCGGGGGAGGGTCAAATGAAAAACTGTTTTTT. The V and J genes are TRBV6-5 and TRBJ1-4; weak D call: TRBD1 (5 bases). Trimming pared 2 bases from V and 5 bases from J, leaving 15 bases between. The CDR3 has 16 residues. Germline CDR1 is MNHEY and CDR2 is SVGAGI.

This clone was found once. The gene calls are TRBV6-5 and TRBJ2-7; D perhaps matches TRBD1 (6 bases). This CDR3 has 11 amino acids. Per germline, CDR1 MNHEY and CDR2 SVGAGI. Trimming cost V 8 bases and J 6 bases, with 11 bases left between them. This CDR3 reads CASARTAEQYF. The CDR3 DNA is TGTGCCAGCGCTAGGACAGCCGAGCAGTACTTC.